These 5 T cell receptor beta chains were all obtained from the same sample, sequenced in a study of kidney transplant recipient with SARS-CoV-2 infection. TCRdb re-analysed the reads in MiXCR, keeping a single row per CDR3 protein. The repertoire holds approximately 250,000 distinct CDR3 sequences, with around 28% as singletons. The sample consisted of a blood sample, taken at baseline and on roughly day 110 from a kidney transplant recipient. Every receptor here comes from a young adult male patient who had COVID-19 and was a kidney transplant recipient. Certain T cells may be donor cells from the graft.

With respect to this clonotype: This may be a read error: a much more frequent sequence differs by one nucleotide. The CDR3 loop is CATWGGVAISCEQYF. The CDR3 coding sequence is TGTGCCACCTGGGGAGGGGTGGCAATCTCCTGCGAGCAGTACTTC. The chain is built from TRBV6-2 or TRBV6-3 and TRBJ2-7; TRBD2 matches 7 bases. CDR3 length equals 15 residues. The germline CDR1 and CDR2 sequences are MNHEY and SVGEGT.

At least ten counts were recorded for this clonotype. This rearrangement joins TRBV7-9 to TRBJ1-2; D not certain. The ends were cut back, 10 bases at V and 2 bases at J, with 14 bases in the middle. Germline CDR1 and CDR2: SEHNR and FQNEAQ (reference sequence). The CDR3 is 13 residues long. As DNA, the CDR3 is TGTGCCATTAGGACGACGGGGAACTATGGCTACACCTTC. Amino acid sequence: CAIRTTGNYGYTF.

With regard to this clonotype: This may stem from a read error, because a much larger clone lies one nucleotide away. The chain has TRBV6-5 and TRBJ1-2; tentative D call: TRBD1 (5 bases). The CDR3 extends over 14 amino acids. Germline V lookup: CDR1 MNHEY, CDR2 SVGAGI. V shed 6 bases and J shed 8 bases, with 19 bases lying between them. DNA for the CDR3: TGTGCCAGCAGCTCCAAGGGAGGAAACAGGGGCTACACCTTC. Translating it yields CASSSKGGNRGYTF.

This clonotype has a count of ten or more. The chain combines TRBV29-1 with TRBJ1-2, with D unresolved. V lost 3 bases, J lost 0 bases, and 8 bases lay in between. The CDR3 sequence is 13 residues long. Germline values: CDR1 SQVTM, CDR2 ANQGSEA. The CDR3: CSVEIRTNYGYTF. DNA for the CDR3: TGCAGCGTTGAGATCCGGACTAACTATGGCTACACCTTC.

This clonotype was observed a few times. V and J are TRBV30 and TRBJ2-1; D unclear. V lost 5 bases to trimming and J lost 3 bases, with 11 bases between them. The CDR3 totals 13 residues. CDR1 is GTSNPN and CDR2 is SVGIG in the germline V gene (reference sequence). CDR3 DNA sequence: TGTGCCTGGGGCTCGCAGAACTACAATGAGCAGTTCTTC. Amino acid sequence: CAWGSQNYNEQFF.